One sample yielded the 3 T cell receptor beta chains listed below, sequenced in a study of shared clonotypes between healthy human individuals. The repertoire was sequenced with immunoSEQ multiplex PCR; TCRdb's copy has only in-frame clones and lacks some. Of approximately 2,300,000 clones in the sample, approximately 90% were seen once. Sequenced input: naive CD4+ T cells from PBMCs. The subset: CD45RA+ positively selected. The receptors come from a man between 18 and 29 years old in good health. Some clones in this sample may be carry-over from other donors' samples.

The rearrangement links TRBV9 to TRBJ1-3; D ambiguous. CDR1 and CDR2 (germline): SGDLS, YYNGEE. This CDR3 has 12 amino acids. V lost 0 bases to trimming and J lost 8 bases, with 6 bases between them. The CDR3 DNA reads TGTGCCAGCAGCGTAGGTCGGGACACCATATATTTT. This gives the protein CASSVGRDTIYF.

This chain connects TRBV27 to TRBJ2-7, with 8 bases aligning to TRBD1. The CDR3 covers 16 residues. The V segment lost 2 bases and the J segment 3 bases; nucleotides outside the gene matches: 9. Per the germline V gene, CDR1 is MNHEY and CDR2 is SMNVEV (reference sequence). The chain's CDR3 is CASSLMGTGGYYEQYF. DNA of the CDR3: TGTGCCAGCAGTTTAATGGGTACAGGGGGTTACTACGAGCAGTACTTC.

V and J are TRBV27 and TRBJ1-3; 7 nucleotides agree with TRBD1. CDR3 size: 15 residues. The germline V gene encodes CDR1 MNHEY and CDR2 SMNVEV (reference sequence). V was pared by 5 bases and J by 2 bases, with 6 bases of the junction left unmatched. This CDR3 reads CASSVRGTAGNTIYF. In DNA, the CDR3 is TGTGCCAGCAGTGTAAGAGGGACAGCTGGAAACACCATATATTTT.